A selection of T cell receptor beta chains follows, all from one sample in a study of neurological immune-mediated disorders. TCRdb re-called the 5' RACE reads through MiXCR, storing one row per CDR3 protein. The repertoire holds tens of thousands of distinct CDR3 sequences, with approximately 3% as singletons. What was sequenced was PBMCs. The receptor source for this set is a woman in her fifties or sixties with multiple sclerosis. Each CDR3 is given with its conserved first and last residue. Fields, in order: D gene, clone size, V gene, J gene, CDR3 protein, CDR3 DNA. D genes are given only for firm matches. The size entry gives once, few or many counts, or a class when the clone is expanded.

D gene: NA; clone size: medium-sized; V gene: TRBV12-3/TRBV12-4; J gene: TRBJ2-7; CDR3 protein: CASSSFYEQYF; CDR3 DNA: TGTGCCAGCAGTTCCTTCTACGAGCAGTACTTC
D gene: TRBD1; clone size: medium-sized; V gene: TRBV12-3/TRBV12-4; J gene: TRBJ1-4; CDR3 protein: CASSRGQQNEKLFF; CDR3 DNA: TGTGCCAGCAGCCGGGGACAGCAAAATGAAAAACTGTTTTTT
D gene: NA; clone size: many; V gene: TRBV5-1; J gene: TRBJ1-1; CDR3 protein: CASGPGPKNTEAFF; CDR3 DNA: TGCGCCAGCGGGCCGGGACCGAAGAACACTGAAGCTTTCTTT
D gene: TRBD1; clone size: many; V gene: TRBV20-1; J gene: TRBJ1-1; CDR3 protein: CSARKLQGAQNTEAFF; CDR3 DNA: TGCAGTGCTAGAAAGCTACAGGGGGCACAGAACACTGAAGCTTTCTTT
D gene: TRBD2; clone size: many; V gene: TRBV6-2/TRBV6-3; J gene: TRBJ2-1; CDR3 protein: CASSSPNTSAGGSYNEQFF; CDR3 DNA: TGTGCCAGCAGTTCCCCTAACACCTCAGCGGGGGGTTCCTACAATGAGCAGTTCTTC
D gene: TRBD2; clone size: many; V gene: TRBV15; J gene: TRBJ2-3; CDR3 protein: CATTRDLAGGDTQYF; CDR3 DNA: TGTGCCACCACTAGAGACCTAGCGGGGGGAGATACGCAGTATTTT
D gene: TRBD1; clone size: many; V gene: TRBV28; J gene: TRBJ1-5; CDR3 protein: CASTRRTGTVNQPQHF; CDR3 DNA: TGTGCCAGCACCCGACGGACCGGGACAGTCAATCAGCCCCAGCATTTT
D gene: TRBD2; clone size: many; V gene: TRBV28; J gene: TRBJ2-5; CDR3 protein: CASSRDVAGGPRETQYF; CDR3 DNA: TGTGCCAGCAGTAGGGATGTAGCGGGGGGGCCTAGGGAGACCCAGTACTTC
D gene: NA; clone size: many; V gene: TRBV5-1; J gene: TRBJ2-2; CDR3 protein: CASSSTGNTGELFF; CDR3 DNA: TGCGCCAGCAGCTCGACAGGGAACACCGGGGAGCTGTTTTTT
D gene: NA; clone size: many; V gene: TRBV5-1; J gene: TRBJ1-3; CDR3 protein: CASSLERGMGSGNTIYF; CDR3 DNA: TGCGCCAGCAGCTTGGAGCGAGGAATGGGGTCTGGAAACACCATATATTTT
D gene: NA; clone size: few; V gene: TRBV18; J gene: TRBJ1-2; CDR3 protein: CDSSTGQEGYTF; CDR3 DNA: TGTGACAGCTCTACGGGACAAGAGGGCTACACCTTC
D gene: NA; clone size: many; V gene: TRBV6-5; J gene: TRBJ1-5; CDR3 protein: CASSYTQWNQPQHF; CDR3 DNA: TGTGCCAGCAGTTACACCCAGTGGAATCAGCCCCAGCATTTT
D gene: TRBD1; clone size: many; V gene: TRBV6-5; J gene: TRBJ1-1; CDR3 protein: CASRQTGANTEAFF; CDR3 DNA: TGTGCCAGCAGACAGACAGGGGCGAACACTGAAGCTTTCTTT
D gene: NA; clone size: many; V gene: TRBV7-2; J gene: TRBJ1-2; CDR3 protein: CASSSRGGTPYGYTF; CDR3 DNA: TGTGCCAGCAGCTCTCGGGGCGGGACACCTTATGGCTACACCTTC
D gene: NA; clone size: many; V gene: TRBV5-1; J gene: TRBJ1-4; CDR3 protein: CASSLAAGAEKLFF; CDR3 DNA: TGCGCCAGCAGCTTGGCCGCAGGCGCTGAAAAACTGTTTTTT
D gene: TRBD1; clone size: many; V gene: TRBV5-1; J gene: TRBJ1-2; CDR3 protein: CASSKTPGGYDGYTF; CDR3 DNA: TGCGCCAGCAGCAAAACCCCAGGGGGCTATGATGGCTACACCTTC